The rows below give T cell receptor beta chains drawn from one sample of a study of blood T cell repertoires in COVID-19. Assay: immunoSEQ multiplex PCR; the TCRdb copy retains only in-frame clones and omits some. The table shows 98,000 or so clones, with about 86% occurring only once. Sequenced input: peripheral blood. The receptors were sampled from a woman aged 60 to 75 in a cohort sampled during active or convalescent COVID-19. CDR3s include the opening cysteine and the closing phenylalanine or tryptophan. D genes are given only for firm matches. Clone size is given for some rows only: seen once, a few or many times, or a class if the clone is expanded.

CDR3aa	d_gene	abundance	j_gene	v_gene
CASSLKGGSRVGGETQYF	.	.	TRBJ2-5	TRBV5-4
CASRRDRIDTQYF	.	.	TRBJ2-3	TRBV2
CASSPRGLGTEAFF	.	few	TRBJ1-1	TRBV7-3
CASSVLGNTGGLFF	.	.	TRBJ2-2	TRBV9
CASSQSSGRETQYF	TRBD2	.	TRBJ2-5	TRBV3-1/TRBV3-2
CASNLQGVTEAFF	TRBD1	.	TRBJ1-1	TRBV6-5
CASSPWGDTLANYGYTF	.	.	TRBJ1-2	TRBV5-1
CAISESPGKLTDTQYF	.	.	TRBJ2-3	TRBV10-3
CASSQGRGGSGANVLTF	.	.	TRBJ2-6	TRBV5-1
CASSYSRQSNTGELFF	.	.	TRBJ2-2	TRBV6-2/TRBV6-3
CASSAPGHPGTQYF	.	.	TRBJ2-5	TRBV5-4
CASSLETGQTEAFF	.	.	TRBJ1-1	TRBV5-1
CASSQDPVPGLAGNEQFF	TRBD2	.	TRBJ2-1	TRBV4-1
CASSLRGTGGLSNEKLFF	TRBD1	.	TRBJ1-4	TRBV9
CASSVTGYTNTGELFF	.	.	TRBJ2-2	TRBV5-1
CASSRATGQPQHF	.	.	TRBJ1-5	TRBV5-8
CASSYEGPANSPLHF	.	.	TRBJ1-6	TRBV6-6
CASSLRGGNTEAFF	.	.	TRBJ1-1	TRBV5-4
CASSRDGREQYF	TRBD2	.	TRBJ2-7	TRBV3-1/TRBV3-2
CASSLVRDTYSNQPQHF	.	.	TRBJ1-5	TRBV7-8
CASSLPGQVVGELFF	TRBD1	.	TRBJ2-2	TRBV7-8
CAWSLGSPNTEAFF	.	.	TRBJ1-1	TRBV30
CASSYSHRLNQPQHF	.	few	TRBJ1-5	TRBV6-5
CASSWLGRMNTGELFF	.	.	TRBJ2-2	TRBV6-5
CASSTRFEAQHF	.	.	TRBJ1-5	TRBV19
CASSVPPGLGNTGELFF	TRBD2	.	TRBJ2-2	TRBV9